Described below is a single T cell receptor (beta chain) sequence and its context. No antigen is known for it. It has no much larger one-base neighbor in the sample; base qualities were not kept. The CDR3, cysteine through phenylalanine, is 15 amino acids long. Left in the record is the CDR3 DNA by itself, 45 bases read in frame from the first base. Ends trimmed: V by 6 bases, J by 4 bases; bases unmatched to a gene: 3. Taken from the germline V gene, the CDR1 and CDR2 loops are SNHLY and FYNNEI. The method behind the library was the immunoSEQ multiplex PCR assay. TCRdb's version of the immuneACCESS table is confined to in-frame rearrangements and falls short of the full clone set. An unresolved V gene accounts for under half of the shortfall where checked; the remainder is of unknown origin. The sample table holds 65,000 to 85,000 clones, of which more than 70% were seen once. The ten largest clones represent about 2.1% of the sample.

This entry comes from a study of control samples from healthy donors and cancer patients (dated by TCRdb to the early 2020s). The source of this sequence is a woman between 45 and 65 years old with head and neck cancer. The sequenced sample was PBMCs. The rearrangement joined TRBV2 to TRBJ2-1, with 13 middle bases fitting TRBD2. The DNA sequence is as follows: TGTGCCAGCAGCCAGGGACTAGCGGGGTACAATGAGCAGTTCTTC. This encodes CASSQGLAGYNEQFF.